This TCR beta chain comes out of a study of breast tumors, draining lymph nodes, adjacent tissues. Study-level results: Tumor T cell lymph node origin was a supported hypothesis, not proven. Most tumor T cells seemingly derive from lymph node, then expand in tumor. Tumors had less TCR diversity than lymph nodes, more than nontumor tissue.

TCRdb ran MiXCR on the multiplex PCR reads and lists one entry per CDR3 protein. The repertoire holds fewer than 200,000 distinct CDR3 sequences, with roughly a third as singletons. This clonotype was seen a few times. The antigen remains unidentified. Samples came from axillary lymph nodes draining the breast cancer. The receptor's source is a female donor with breast cancer. Some clones in this sample may be carry-over from other donors' samples. Input material: axillary lymph node tissue.

The CDR3 region is CATESGGTNQPQHF. The DNA of the CDR3 is TGTGCCACCGAATCAGGGGGAACAAATCAGCCCCAGCATTTT. The rearrangement uses TRBV6-5 and TRBJ1-5; 7 bases are shared with TRBD1. This CDR3 contains 14 residues. Germline loops: CDR1 MNHEY, CDR2 SVGAGI. V shed 10 bases, J shed 4 bases, and the junction held 10 bases outside the gene matches.